One sample yielded the 14 T cell receptor beta chains listed below, sequenced in a study of control samples from healthy donors and cancer patients. Produced via immunoSEQ multiplex PCR; TCRdb's table is partial and in-frame only. The repertoire holds some 65,000 clones, with approximately 84% as singletons. Sequenced: PBMCs. The source is a woman aged 50 to 60 with lung cancer.

This chain uses TRBV5-1 with TRBJ1-2, with D maybe TRBD1 (5 bases). Per germline, CDR1 SGHRS and CDR2 YFSETQ. The CDR3 sequence is 14 residues long. Trimming pared 0 bases from V and 4 bases from J, leaving 10 bases between. DNA for the CDR3: TGCGCCAGCAGCTTGGAAAGGGGCAGCTATGGCTACACCTTC. As protein: CASSLERGSYGYTF.

V usage is TRBV18 and J usage is TRBJ2-2; D could derive from TRBD1 or TRBD2 (5 bases each). CDR3 length: 16 amino acids. Per germline, CDR1 KGHSH and CDR2 LQKENI. V was pared by 3 bases and J by 4 bases, with 15 bases between. This chain's CDR3 is CASSPLASGATGELFF. As DNA, the CDR3 is TGTGCCAGCTCACCCTTAGCTTCCGGGGCCACCGGGGAGCTGTTTTTT.

The rearrangement links TRBV19 to TRBJ1-4; the D is unclear. CDR1 and CDR2 from the germline V gene are LNHDA and SQIVND (reference sequence). The germline V and J ends were trimmed by 6 bases and 8 bases, with 13 bases remaining between them. This CDR3 spans 13 amino acids. CDR3 protein: CASSSTGPEKLFF. As DNA, the CDR3 is TGTGCCAGTAGCTCAACGGGTCCGGAAAAACTGTTTTTT.

This clone appeared a few times. The gene calls are TRBV19 and TRBJ1-5; D not resolved. The V end was cut by 3 bases, the J end by 0 bases, with 9 bases between. Germline CDR1 and CDR2: LNHDA and SQIVND (reference sequence). CDR3 length: 15 amino acids. This CDR3 is CASSISVISNQPQHF. The CDR3 nucleotides read TGTGCCAGTAGTATCTCTGTAATTAGCAATCAGCCCCAGCATTTT. Looking up the rest from reference TRBV19 and TRBJ1-5 gives the full variable domain: DGGITQSPKYLFRKEGQNVTLSCEQNLNHDAMYWYRQDPGQGLRLIYYSQIVNDFQKGDIAEGYSVSREKKESFPLTVTSAQKNPTAFYLCASSISVISNQPQHFGDGTRLSIL.

The chain recombines TRBV10-3 with TRBJ2-7; 10 bases are shared with TRBD1. Germline V gene data show CDR1 as ENHRY and CDR2 as SYGVKD. Trimming at V came to 3 bases and at J to 0 bases, leaving 2 bases not matched to a gene. The CDR3 length is 15 residues. The CDR3 coding sequence is TGTGCCATCAGTGACCGGGACAGGGGCTCCTACGAGCAGTACTTC. This sequence encodes CAISDRDRGSYEQYF.

The genes are TRBV2 and TRBJ2-6; D unclear. CDR1 is SNHLY, CDR2 FYNNEI, per germline. The CDR3 has 14 residues. V was trimmed by 2 bases and J by 2 bases, leaving 4 bases between them. The CDR3 spells CASSESPGANVLTF. CDR3 bases: TGTGCCAGCAGTGAATCTCCTGGGGCCAACGTCCTGACTTTC.

This sequence joins TRBV18 and TRBJ2-5, with 10 bases fitting TRBD2. V gave up 0 bases and J gave up 2 bases; unmatched junction bases: 12. Looked up from germline, CDR1 is KGHSH and CDR2 is LQKENI. The CDR3 totals 19 residues. The CDR3 DNA reads TGTGCCAGCTCACCACCTTTCGCTCTAGCGGGGGCCCTACAAGAGACCCAGTACTTC. This translates into CASSPPFALAGALQETQYF.

About this clone: Additional DNA sequences in this sample encode the identical CDR3. The chain combines TRBV5-1 with TRBJ2-5; a weak D match, TRBD1 (6 bases). The CDR3 length is 13 residues. Germline values: CDR1 SGHRS, CDR2 YFSETQ. V lost 2 bases and J 5 bases, leaving 10 bases between the germline ends. CDR3 protein: CASSLQGTETQYF. The CDR3 nucleotides are TGCGCCAGCAGCTTACAGGGTACCGAGACCCAGTACTTC.

The chain has TRBV28 and TRBJ1-4, with D unresolved. The V gene lost 10 bases and the J gene lost 8 bases, with 20 bases spanning the gap. The CDR3 length is 14 residues. Germline V gene data show CDR1 as MDHEN and CDR2 as SYDVKM. The chain's CDR3 is CATSVLGREEKLFF. The CDR3 DNA sequence: TGTGCCACCTCGGTCTTAGGTCGAGAGGAAAAACTGTTTTTT. The full variable domain, in which reference TRBV28 and TRBJ1-4 provide the parts outside the CDR3, is DVKVTQSSRYLVKRTGEKVFLECVQDMDHENMFWYRQDPGLGLRLIYFSYDVKMKEKGDIPEGYSVSREKKERFSLILESASTNQTSMYLCATSVLGREEKLFFGSGTQLSVL.

This clone has just one count. The chain recombines TRBV21-1 with TRBJ2-7; the D call of TRBD1 is as the table states it, not checked on the DNA. TRBV21-1 is annotated as a pseudogene. The CDR3 has 15 residues. The CDR3: CASSKGRHRPYEQYF. CDR3 in DNA: TGTGCCAGCAGCAAAGGACGGCACAGACCCTACGAGCAGTACTTC.

This chain links TRBV11-2 with TRBJ1-1; TRBD1 might be the D (5 bases). V dropped 1 base and J dropped 8 bases, with 8 bases sitting between them. Germline CDR1 SGHAT, CDR2 FQNNGV. The CDR3 length is 12 residues. CDR3 protein: CASSLVGTEAFF. The DNA for the CDR3 is TGTGCCAGCAGCTTAGTTGGGACCGAAGCTTTCTTT.

There are a few counts of this clone. The chain recombines TRBV12-3 or TRBV12-4 with TRBJ1-1; 11 positions agree with TRBD1. The V and J ends lost 6 bases and 9 bases, in that order; junction bases with no gene match: 6. The CDR3 consists of 13 residues. CDR3 loop: CASRMGQGGKAFF. CDR3 in DNA: TGTGCCAGCAGAATGGGACAGGGGGGAAAAGCTTTCTTT.

This sequence joins TRBV5-4 and TRBJ1-1; no clear D. Trimming left V 4 bases short and J 5 bases short, with 9 bases between. The CDR3 runs 12 residues. Per the germline V gene, CDR1 is SGHNT and CDR2 is YYREEE (reference sequence). CDR3 protein: CASSLGWTEAFF. The DNA of the CDR3 is TGTGCCAGCAGCCTCGGGTGGACTGAAGCTTTCTTT.

CDR3 loop: CATSGIDGNTEAFF. CDR3 DNA: TGTGCCACCAGTGGGATAGACGGGAACACTGAAGCTTTCTTT. The gene calls are TRBV24-1 and TRBJ1-1, with D hard to call. V shed 5 bases and J shed 1 base, with 10 bases lying between them. This CDR3 has 14 amino acids. The germline gives CDR1 KGHDR, CDR2 SFDVKD.